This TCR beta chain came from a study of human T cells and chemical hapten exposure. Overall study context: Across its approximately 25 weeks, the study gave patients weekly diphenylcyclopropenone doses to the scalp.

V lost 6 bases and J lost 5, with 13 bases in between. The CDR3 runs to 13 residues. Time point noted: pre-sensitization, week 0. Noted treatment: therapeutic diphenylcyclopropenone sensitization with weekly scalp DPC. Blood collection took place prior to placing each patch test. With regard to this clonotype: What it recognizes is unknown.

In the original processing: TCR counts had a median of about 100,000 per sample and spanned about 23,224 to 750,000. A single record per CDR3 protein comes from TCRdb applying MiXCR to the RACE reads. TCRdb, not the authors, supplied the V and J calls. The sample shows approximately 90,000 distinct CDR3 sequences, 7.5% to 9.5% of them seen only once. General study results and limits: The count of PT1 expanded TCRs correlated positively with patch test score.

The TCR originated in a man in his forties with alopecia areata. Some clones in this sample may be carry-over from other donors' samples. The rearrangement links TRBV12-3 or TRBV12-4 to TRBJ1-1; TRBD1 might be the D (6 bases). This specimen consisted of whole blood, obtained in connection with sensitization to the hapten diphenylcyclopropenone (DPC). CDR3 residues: CASRQTGSTEAFF. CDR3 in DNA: TGTGCCAGCAGGCAAACAGGGAGTACTGAAGCTTTCTTT.